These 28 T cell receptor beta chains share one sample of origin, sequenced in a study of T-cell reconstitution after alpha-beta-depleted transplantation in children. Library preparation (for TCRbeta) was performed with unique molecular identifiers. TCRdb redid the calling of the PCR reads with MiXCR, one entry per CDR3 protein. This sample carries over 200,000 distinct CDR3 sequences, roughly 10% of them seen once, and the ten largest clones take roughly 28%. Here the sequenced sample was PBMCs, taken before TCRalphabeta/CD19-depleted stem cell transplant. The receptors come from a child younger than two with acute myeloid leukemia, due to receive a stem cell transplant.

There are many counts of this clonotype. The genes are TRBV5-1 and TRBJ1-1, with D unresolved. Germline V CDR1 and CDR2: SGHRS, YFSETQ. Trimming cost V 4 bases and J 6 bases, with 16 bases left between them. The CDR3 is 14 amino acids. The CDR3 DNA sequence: TGCGCCAGCAGCCCCGGGCCTAGGGCCCCTGAAGCTTTCTTT. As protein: CASSPGPRAPEAFF.

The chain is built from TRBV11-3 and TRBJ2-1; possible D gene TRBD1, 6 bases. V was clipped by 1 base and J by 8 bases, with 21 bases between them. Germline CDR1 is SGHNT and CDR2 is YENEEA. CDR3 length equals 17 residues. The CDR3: CASSLGDWSGQSDEQFF. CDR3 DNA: TGTGCCAGCAGCTTAGGAGATTGGTCGGGACAATCCGATGAGCAGTTCTTC.

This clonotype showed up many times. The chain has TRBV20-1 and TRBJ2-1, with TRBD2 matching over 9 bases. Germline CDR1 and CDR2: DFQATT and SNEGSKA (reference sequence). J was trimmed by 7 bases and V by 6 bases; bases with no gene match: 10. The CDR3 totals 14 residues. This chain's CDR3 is CSAGWSGRTNEQFF. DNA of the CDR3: TGCAGTGCCGGTTGGAGCGGGAGGACTAATGAGCAGTTCTTC.

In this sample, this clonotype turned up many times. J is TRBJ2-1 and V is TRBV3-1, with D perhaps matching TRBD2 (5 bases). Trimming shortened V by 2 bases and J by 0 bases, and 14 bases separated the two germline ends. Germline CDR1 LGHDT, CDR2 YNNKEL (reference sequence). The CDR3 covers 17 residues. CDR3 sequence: CASSQIRGKVSYNEQFF. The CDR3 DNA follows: TGTGCCAGCAGCCAAATCAGAGGGAAGGTCTCCTACAATGAGCAGTTCTTC.

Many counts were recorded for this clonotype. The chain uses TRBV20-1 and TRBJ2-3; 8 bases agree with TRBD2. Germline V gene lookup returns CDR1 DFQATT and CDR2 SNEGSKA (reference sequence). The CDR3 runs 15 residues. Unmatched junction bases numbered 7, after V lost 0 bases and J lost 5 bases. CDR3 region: CSARDAGAGVDTQYF. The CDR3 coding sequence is TGCAGTGCTAGAGATGCGGGAGCGGGGGTAGATACGCAGTATTTT.

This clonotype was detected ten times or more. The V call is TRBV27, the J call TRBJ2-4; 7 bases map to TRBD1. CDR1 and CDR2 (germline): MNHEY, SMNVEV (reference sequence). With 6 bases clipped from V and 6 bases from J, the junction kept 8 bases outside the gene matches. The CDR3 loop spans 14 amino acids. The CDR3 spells CASRRAGGINIQYF. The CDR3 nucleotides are TGTGCCAGCAGACGGGCAGGGGGAATAAACATTCAGTACTTC.

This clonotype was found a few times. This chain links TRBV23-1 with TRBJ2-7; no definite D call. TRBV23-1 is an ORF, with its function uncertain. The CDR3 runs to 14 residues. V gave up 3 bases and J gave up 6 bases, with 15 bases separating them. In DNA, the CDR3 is TGCGCCAGCAGTCACGCGATGATTGCCTTCGAGCAGTACTTC. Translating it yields CASSHAMIAFEQYF.

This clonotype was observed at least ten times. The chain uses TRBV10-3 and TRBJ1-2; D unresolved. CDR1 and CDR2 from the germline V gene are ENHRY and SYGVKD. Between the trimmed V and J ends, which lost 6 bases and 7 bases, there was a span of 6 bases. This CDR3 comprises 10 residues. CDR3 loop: CAIRGRGYTF. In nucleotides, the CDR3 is TGTGCCATCAGGGGTCGTGGCTACACCTTC.

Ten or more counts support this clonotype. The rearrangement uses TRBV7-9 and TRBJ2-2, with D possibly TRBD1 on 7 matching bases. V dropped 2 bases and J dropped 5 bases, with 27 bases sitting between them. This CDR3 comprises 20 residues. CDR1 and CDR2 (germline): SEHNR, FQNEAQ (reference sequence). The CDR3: CASSLSGQQAGEGRTGELFF. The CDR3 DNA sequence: TGTGCCAGCAGCTTATCGGGACAGCAGGCCGGCGAAGGGAGGACCGGGGAGCTGTTTTTT.

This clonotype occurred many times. The CDR3 coding sequence is TGTGCCATCAGGGACCTTAATGAAAAACTGTTTTTT. Its translation: CAIRDLNEKLFF. The rearrangement joins TRBV12-3 or TRBV12-4 to TRBJ1-4; TRBD1 is a possible D gene (5 bases). V was clipped by 10 bases and J by 4 bases, with 10 bases between them. The CDR3 has 12 residues.

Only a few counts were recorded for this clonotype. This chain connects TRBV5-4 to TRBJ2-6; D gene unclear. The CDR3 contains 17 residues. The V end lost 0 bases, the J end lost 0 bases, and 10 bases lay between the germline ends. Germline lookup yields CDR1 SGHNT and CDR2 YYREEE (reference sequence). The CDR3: CASSLAVSASGANVLTF. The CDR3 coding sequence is TGTGCCAGCAGCTTGGCGGTTTCTGCCTCTGGGGCCAACGTCCTGACTTTC.

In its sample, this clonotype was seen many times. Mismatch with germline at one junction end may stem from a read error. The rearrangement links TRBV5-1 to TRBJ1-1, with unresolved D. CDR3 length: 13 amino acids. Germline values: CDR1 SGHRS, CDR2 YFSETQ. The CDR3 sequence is CASSPWGNTEAFF. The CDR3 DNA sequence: TGTGCCAGCAGCCCCTGGGGGAACACTGAAGCTTTCTTT.

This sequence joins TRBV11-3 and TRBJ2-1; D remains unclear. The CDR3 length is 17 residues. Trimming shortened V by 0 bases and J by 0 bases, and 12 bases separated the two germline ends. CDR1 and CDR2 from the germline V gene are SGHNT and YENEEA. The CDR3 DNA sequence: TGTGCCAGCAGCTTAGATGGTCGTCGGCCCTCCTACAATGAGCAGTTCTTC. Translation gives CASSLDGRRPSYNEQFF.

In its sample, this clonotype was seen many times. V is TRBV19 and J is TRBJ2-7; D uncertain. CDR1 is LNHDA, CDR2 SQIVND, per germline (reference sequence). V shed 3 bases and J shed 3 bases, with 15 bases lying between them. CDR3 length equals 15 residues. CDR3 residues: CASSIQYGRFYEQYF. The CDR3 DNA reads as TGTGCCAGTAGTATCCAGTACGGCCGGTTCTACGAGCAGTACTTC.

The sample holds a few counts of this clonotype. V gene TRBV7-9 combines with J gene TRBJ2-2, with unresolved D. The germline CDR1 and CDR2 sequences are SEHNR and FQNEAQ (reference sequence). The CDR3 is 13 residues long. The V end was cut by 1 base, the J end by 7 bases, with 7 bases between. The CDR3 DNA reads TGTGCCAGCAGCTTAGGCTCCGACGGGGAGCTGTTTTTT. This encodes CASSLGSDGELFF.

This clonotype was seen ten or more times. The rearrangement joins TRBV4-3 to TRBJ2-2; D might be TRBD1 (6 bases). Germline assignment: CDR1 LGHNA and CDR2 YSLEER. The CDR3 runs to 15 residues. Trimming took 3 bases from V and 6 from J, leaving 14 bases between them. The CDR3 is CASSHHRVGAGELFF. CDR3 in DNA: TGCGCCAGCAGCCACCACAGGGTCGGGGCCGGGGAGCTGTTTTTT.

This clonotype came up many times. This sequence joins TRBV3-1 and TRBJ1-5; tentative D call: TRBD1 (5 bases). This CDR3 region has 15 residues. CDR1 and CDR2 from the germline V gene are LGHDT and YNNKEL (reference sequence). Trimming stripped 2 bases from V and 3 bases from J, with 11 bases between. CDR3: CASSQLTGANQPQHF. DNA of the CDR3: TGTGCCAGCAGCCAACTCACAGGTGCCAATCAGCCCCAGCATTTT.

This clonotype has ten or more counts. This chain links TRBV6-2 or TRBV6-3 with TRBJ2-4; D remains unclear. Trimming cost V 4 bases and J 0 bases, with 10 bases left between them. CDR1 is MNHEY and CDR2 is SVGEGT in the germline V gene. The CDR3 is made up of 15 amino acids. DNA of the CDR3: TGTGCCAGCAGTTCGGCCGGCCTAGCCAAAAACATTCAGTACTTC. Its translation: CASSSAGLAKNIQYF.

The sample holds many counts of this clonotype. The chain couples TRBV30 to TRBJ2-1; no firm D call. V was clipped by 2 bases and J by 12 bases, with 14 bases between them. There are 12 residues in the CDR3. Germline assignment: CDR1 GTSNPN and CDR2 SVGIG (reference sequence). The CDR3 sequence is CAWSSSGGGQFF. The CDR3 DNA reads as TGTGCCTGGAGTAGCTCTGGCGGTGGGCAGTTCTTC.

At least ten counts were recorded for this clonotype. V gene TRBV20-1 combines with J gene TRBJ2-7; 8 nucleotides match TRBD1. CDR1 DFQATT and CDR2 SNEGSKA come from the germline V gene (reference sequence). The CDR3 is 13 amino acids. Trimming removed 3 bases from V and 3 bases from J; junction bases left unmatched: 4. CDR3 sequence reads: CSARAGGNYEQYF. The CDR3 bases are TGCAGTGCTAGGGCAGGGGGCAACTACGAGCAGTACTTC.

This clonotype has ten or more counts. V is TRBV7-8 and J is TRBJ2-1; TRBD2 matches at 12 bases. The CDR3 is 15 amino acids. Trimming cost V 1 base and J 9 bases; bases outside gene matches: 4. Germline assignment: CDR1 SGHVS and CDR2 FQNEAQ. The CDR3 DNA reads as TGTGCCAGCAGCTTAGTAGTACTAGCGGGGGGTGAGCAGTTCTTC. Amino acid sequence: CASSLVVLAGGEQFF.

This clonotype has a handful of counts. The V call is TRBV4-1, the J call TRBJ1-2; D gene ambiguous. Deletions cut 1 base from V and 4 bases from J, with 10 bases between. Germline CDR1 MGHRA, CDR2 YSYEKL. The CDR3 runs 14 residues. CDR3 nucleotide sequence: TGCGCCAGCAGCCAAGCTTCCAGAAGCTATGGCTACACCTTC. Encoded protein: CASSQASRSYGYTF.

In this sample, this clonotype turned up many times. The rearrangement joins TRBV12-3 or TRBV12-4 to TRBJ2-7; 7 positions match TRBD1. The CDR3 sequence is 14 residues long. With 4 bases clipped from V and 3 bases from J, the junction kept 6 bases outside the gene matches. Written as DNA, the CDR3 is TGTGCCAGCAGTTCCCCGGGACAGTACTACGAGCAGTACTTC. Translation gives CASSSPGQYYEQYF.

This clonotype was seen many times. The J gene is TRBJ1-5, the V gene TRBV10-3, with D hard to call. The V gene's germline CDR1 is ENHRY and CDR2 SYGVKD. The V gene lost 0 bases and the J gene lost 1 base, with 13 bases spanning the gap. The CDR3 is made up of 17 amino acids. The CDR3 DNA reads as TGTGCCATCAGTGAGTCTGTTGGGGAAACCAGCAATCAGCCCCAGCATTTT. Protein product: CAISESVGETSNQPQHF.

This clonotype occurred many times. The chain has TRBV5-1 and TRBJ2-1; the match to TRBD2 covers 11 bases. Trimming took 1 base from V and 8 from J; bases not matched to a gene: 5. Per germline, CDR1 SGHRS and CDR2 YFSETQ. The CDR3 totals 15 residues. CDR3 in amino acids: CASSLSSGGAHEQFF. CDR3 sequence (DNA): TGCGCCAGCAGCTTGAGTAGCGGGGGGGCCCATGAGCAGTTCTTC.

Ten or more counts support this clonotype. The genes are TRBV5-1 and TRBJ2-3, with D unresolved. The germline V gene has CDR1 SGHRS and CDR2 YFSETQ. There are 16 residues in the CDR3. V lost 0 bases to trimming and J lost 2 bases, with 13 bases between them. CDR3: CASSLASQASTDTQYF. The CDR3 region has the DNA TGCGCCAGCAGCTTGGCCTCCCAGGCATCCACAGATACGCAGTATTTT.

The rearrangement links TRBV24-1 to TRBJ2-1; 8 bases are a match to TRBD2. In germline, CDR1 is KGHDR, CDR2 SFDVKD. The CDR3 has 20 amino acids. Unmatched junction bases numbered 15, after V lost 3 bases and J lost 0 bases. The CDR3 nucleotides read TGTGCCACCAGTGATACTACTCTAGCGGGTAACTCATTCTCCTACAATGAGCAGTTCTTC. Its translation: CATSDTTLAGNSFSYNEQFF.

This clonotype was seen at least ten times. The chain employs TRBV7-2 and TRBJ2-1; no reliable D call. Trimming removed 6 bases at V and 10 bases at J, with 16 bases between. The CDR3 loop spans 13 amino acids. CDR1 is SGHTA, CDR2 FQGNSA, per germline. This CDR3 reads CASSPGPLREQFF. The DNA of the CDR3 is TGTGCCAGCAGTCCCGGACCCCTTCGAGAGCAGTTCTTC. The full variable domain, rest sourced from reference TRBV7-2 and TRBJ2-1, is GAGVSQSPSNKVTEKGKDVELRCDPISGHTALYWYRQSLGQGLEFLIYFQGNSAPDKSGLPSDRFSAERTGGSVSTLTIQRTQQEDSAVYLCASSPGPLREQFFGPGTRLTVL.